Following are 22 T cell receptor beta chains from one sample sequenced in a study of blood T cell repertoires in COVID-19. Generated by immunoSEQ multiplex PCR, the TCRdb table keeps only in-frame clones and is missing some. The repertoire holds over 150,000 clones, with 60% to 80% as singletons. Material for sequencing was PBMCs or T cells enriched from blood (not recorded which). Every receptor here comes from a woman between 50 and 59 years old who had recovered from COVID-19.

This sequence joins TRBV5-1 and TRBJ2-7; 9 bases align to TRBD2. This CDR3 spans 14 amino acids. The J segment lost 5 bases and the V segment lost 4 bases, leaving 7 bases of the junction unmatched. Germline loops: CDR1 SGHRS, CDR2 YFSETQ. DNA for the CDR3: TGCGCCAGCAGCGCGGCCGGGACTAGCAACGAGCAGTACTTC. Its protein product is CASSAAGTSNEQYF.

The V and J genes are TRBV6-2 or TRBV6-3 and TRBJ2-1, with unresolved D. Germline V gene sequence: CDR1 MNHEY, CDR2 SVGEGT. The CDR3 runs to 13 residues. Trimming shortened V by 4 bases and J by 8 bases, and 12 bases separated the two germline ends. CDR3 region: CASSSTATHEQFF. The CDR3 DNA is TGTGCCAGCAGTTCCACGGCGACTCATGAGCAGTTCTTC.

V gene TRBV28 combines with J gene TRBJ1-3; 9 bases are shared with TRBD1. Germline assignment: CDR1 MDHEN and CDR2 SYDVKM. This CDR3 contains 17 residues. Trimming cost V 5 bases and J 7 bases; bases outside gene matches: 15. The CDR3 loop reads CASSIPKRDRVSNTIYF. CDR3 DNA: TGTGCCAGCAGTATCCCCAAACGGGACAGGGTGTCGAACACCATATATTTT. Based on the CDR3 plus reference TRBV28 and TRBJ1-3, the full variable domain is DVKVTQSSRYLVKRTGEKVFLECVQDMDHENMFWYRQDPGLGLRLIYFSYDVKMKEKGDIPEGYSVSREKKERFSLILESASTNQTSMYLCASSIPKRDRVSNTIYFGEGSWLTVV.

The chain combines TRBV5-1 with TRBJ1-5, with D possibly matching TRBD1 (6 bases). Germline CDR1 SGHRS, CDR2 YFSETQ. V shed 2 bases and J shed 5 bases, with 11 bases lying between them. The CDR3 length is 14 residues. CDR3 DNA: TGCGCCAGCAGCTTTTCAGGGGCTGATCAGCCCCAGCATTTT. Protein product: CASSFSGADQPQHF. Drawing the rest from reference TRBV5-1 and TRBJ1-5, the complete variable domain is KAGVTQTPRYLIKTRGQQVTLSCSPISGHRSVSWYQQTPGQGLQFLFEYFSETQRNKGNFPGRFSGRQFSNSRSEMNVSTLELGDSALYLCASSFSGADQPQHFGDGTRLSIL.

The chain joins TRBV21-1 to TRBJ1-1. TRBV21-1 is deemed a pseudogene. The CDR3 loop spans 14 amino acids. The CDR3 sequence is CASNHCGGPTEAFF. The DNA for the CDR3 is TGTGCCAGCAACCATTGCGGGGGGCCCACTGAAGCTTTCTTT.

This clone is a singleton in its sample. This chain joins TRBV19 and TRBJ1-5; TRBD1 matches at 7 bases. J was trimmed by 0 bases and V by 6 bases; bases with no gene match: 5. The CDR3 covers 15 residues. Germline CDR1 reads LNHDA; CDR2 reads SQIVND (reference sequence). CDR3 bases: TGTGCCAGTAGATTAAGACAGGGTAGCAATCAGCCCCAGCATTTT. This codes for CASRLRQGSNQPQHF.

The chain has TRBV11-3 and TRBJ2-5; 12 positions agree with TRBD2. CDR3 length: 15 amino acids. V was clipped by 5 bases and J by 5 bases; unmatched bases: 6. Germline V gene lookup returns CDR1 SGHNT and CDR2 YENEEA. The CDR3 reads CASSETSGRQETQYF. For the CDR3, the DNA is TGTGCCAGCAGCGAGACTAGCGGGAGACAGGAGACCCAGTACTTC.

V gene TRBV28 combines with J gene TRBJ2-1, with 10 bases matching TRBD2. V shed 5 bases, J shed 5 bases, and the junction held 6 bases outside the gene matches. CDR1 MDHEN and CDR2 SYDVKM come from the germline V gene. The CDR3 runs to 15 residues. The CDR3 region is CASSPWTSGDNEQFF. CDR3 bases: TGTGCCAGCAGTCCGTGGACTAGCGGAGACAATGAGCAGTTCTTC.

This CDR3 is CASRYTGGGYTF. CDR3 nucleotide sequence: TGTGCCAGCAGGTATACAGGGGGTGGCTACACCTTC. This rearrangement joins TRBV5-5 to TRBJ1-2; 8 bases agree with TRBD1. Per the germline V gene, CDR1 is SGHKS and CDR2 is YYEKEE (reference sequence). With 5 bases clipped from V and 7 bases from J, the junction kept 4 bases outside the gene matches. There are 12 residues in the CDR3.

V gene TRBV9 combines with J gene TRBJ2-7, with 7 nucleotides matching TRBD1. CDR3 length: 20 residues. Losses at the gene ends were 1 base for V and 3 bases for J; bases not matched to a gene: 22. Germline loops: CDR1 SGDLS, CDR2 YYNGEE. The CDR3 DNA reads TGTGCCAGCAGCGTACCCCCGACAGGGACGTACCCAATGTTTCTCTACGAGCAGTACTTC. Its translation: CASSVPPTGTYPMFLYEQYF.

V usage is TRBV30 and J usage is TRBJ2-2; D is unresolved. This CDR3 region has 16 residues. V shed 0 bases and J shed 7 bases, with 18 bases lying between them. The germline V gene has CDR1 GTSNPN and CDR2 SVGIG (reference sequence). CDR3 in DNA: TGTGCCTGGAGTGTACCCGTAGACGGGTATCACGGGGAGCTGTTTTTT. Its translation is CAWSVPVDGYHGELFF.

This clone has just a few counts. V usage is TRBV5-1 and J usage is TRBJ2-1; 12 nucleotides agree with TRBD2. The CDR3 has 16 amino acids. Losses at the gene ends were 3 bases for V and 9 bases for J; bases not matched to a gene: 10. Germline V CDR1 and CDR2: SGHRS, YFSETQ. The CDR3 loop reads CASSSRLAGEPPEQFF. CDR3 bases: TGCGCCAGCAGCTCTCGACTAGCGGGAGAACCCCCTGAGCAGTTCTTC.

CDR3 in DNA: TGTGCCAGTAGTGAACAGGGGTATGAGCAGTTCTTC. As protein: CASSEQGYEQFF. The V gene is TRBV19, the J gene TRBJ2-1; TRBD1 matches at 7 bases. In germline, CDR1 is LNHDA, CDR2 SQIVND (reference sequence). The CDR3 extends over 12 amino acids. Trimming at V came to 5 bases and at J to 8 bases, leaving 3 bases not matched to a gene.

This clone appeared once. CDR3 coding DNA: TGTGCCAGTAGTCCGAGGACAGGGGGCGATGAGCAGTTCTTC. It encodes CASSPRTGGDEQFF. The V gene is TRBV19, the J gene TRBJ2-1, with 11 bases that match TRBD1. Trimming at V came to 5 bases and at J to 8 bases, leaving 5 bases not matched to a gene. There are 14 residues in the CDR3. The germline gives CDR1 LNHDA, CDR2 SQIVND (reference sequence).

The chain couples TRBV4-2 to TRBJ1-2, with unresolved D. CDR3 length equals 13 residues. The V gene's germline CDR1 is LGHNA and CDR2 YNFKEQ. With 8 bases removed from V and 6 bases from J, the gap between germline ends came to 16 bases. The CDR3 protein is CASVQRDEDGYTF. The DNA of the CDR3 is TGTGCCAGCGTTCAGAGGGATGAGGATGGCTACACCTTC.

The V call is TRBV5-1, the J call TRBJ1-4, with a possible D match to TRBD1 (5 bases). This CDR3 contains 15 residues. Germline-derived CDR1 and CDR2 are SGHRS and YFSETQ. Deletions cut 4 bases from V and 3 bases from J, with 13 bases between. As DNA, the CDR3 is TGCGCCAGCAGCCCGGACCGGGGGTCTAATGAAAAACTGTTTTTT. It codes for CASSPDRGSNEKLFF.

The CDR3 region is CASSILYEQYF. In nucleotides, the CDR3 is TGTGCCAGTAGTATCCTCTACGAGCAGTACTTC. The chain joins TRBV19 to TRBJ2-7; D unresolved. CDR3 size: 11 residues. Germline V gene lookup returns CDR1 LNHDA and CDR2 SQIVND (reference sequence). With 3 bases removed from V and 3 bases from J, the gap between germline ends came to 3 bases.

The V call is TRBV5-1, the J call TRBJ2-3, with D maybe TRBD2 (6 bases). Per germline, CDR1 SGHRS and CDR2 YFSETQ. The CDR3 length is 16 residues. Trimming left V 4 bases short and J 0 bases short, with 15 bases between. The CDR3 protein is CASSPVGGVSTDTQYF. CDR3 bases: TGCGCCAGCAGCCCAGTGGGGGGAGTGAGCACAGATACGCAGTATTTT.

As to this clone: The sample contains more than one DNA sequence encoding this CDR3. This chain links TRBV5-1 with TRBJ2-1; 11 nucleotides line up with TRBD2. This CDR3 is 15 amino acids long. J lost 4 bases, V lost 4 bases, and 4 bases had no gene match. CDR1 is SGHRS and CDR2 is YFSETQ in the germline V gene. This CDR3 is CASSLGTSGYNEQFF. The DNA of the CDR3 is TGCGCCAGCAGCCTCGGGACTAGCGGATACAATGAGCAGTTCTTC.

The chain is built from TRBV28 and TRBJ2-6, with 7 bases aligning to TRBD1. The CDR3 spans 17 residues. Trimming took 4 bases from V and 0 from J; bases not matched to a gene: 6. Germline V gene data show CDR1 as MDHEN and CDR2 as SYDVKM. CDR3 region: CASSSPGQSSGANVLTF. For the CDR3, the DNA is TGTGCCAGCAGTTCTCCGGGACAGAGCTCTGGGGCCAACGTCCTGACTTTC.

This clone was seen many times. The chain carries TRBV4-2 and TRBJ2-3, with 9 bases lining up with TRBD2. J was trimmed by 2 bases and V by 0 bases; bases with no gene match: 3. CDR3 length equals 16 residues. Germline V lookup: CDR1 LGHNA, CDR2 YNFKEQ. The CDR3 DNA reads TGTGCCAGCAGCCAAGAAGGCGGGAGGGTCACAGATACGCAGTATTTT. Translating it yields CASSQEGGRVTDTQYF.

There are a few counts of this clone. The chain has TRBV5-1 and TRBJ1-1; no definite D call. Trimming left V 2 bases short and J 2 bases short, with 10 bases between. The CDR3 is 14 amino acids. From germline, CDR1 is SGHRS and CDR2 YFSETQ. CDR3 nucleotide sequence: TGCGCCAGCAGCTTTGTCGAGAAAAACACTGAAGCTTTCTTT. The encoded protein is CASSFVEKNTEAFF. The full variable domain, in which reference TRBV5-1 and TRBJ1-1 provide the parts outside the CDR3, is KAGVTQTPRYLIKTRGQQVTLSCSPISGHRSVSWYQQTPGQGLQFLFEYFSETQRNKGNFPGRFSGRQFSNSRSEMNVSTLELGDSALYLCASSFVEKNTEAFFGQGTRLTVV.